The present entry profiles one T cell receptor (beta chain) with its context. These data originate in a study of blood T cell repertoires in COVID-19. The overall study: The analysed material was cDNA or gDNA that came from T cells, B-cell-depleted T cells, or PBMCs.

This study enrolled people aged about 18 to 90 from around 26 US geographic areas. Cohorts were based on clinical histories the participants reported. Sequencing used immunoSEQ multiplex PCR; TCRdb keeps in-frame clones, though not all of them. The table shows about 340,000 clones, with approximately 83% occurring only once. The germline V gene encodes CDR1 SGHRS and CDR2 YFSETQ. The CDR3 has 16 residues. V dropped 3 bases and J dropped 1 base, with 16 bases sitting between them. This TCR derives from a woman in her thirties or forties with acute COVID-19. The chain joins TRBV5-1 to TRBJ2-5; weak D call: TRBD1 (6 bases). What was sequenced was PBMCs or T cells enriched from blood (not recorded which). The CDR3 sequence is CASSSGGTNVQETQYF. The CDR3 nucleotides are TGCGCCAGCAGCTCGGGTGGGACAAATGTCCAAGAGACCCAGTACTTC.